This T cell receptor beta chain was profiled in a study of T cells in Graves' hyperthyroidism and ophthalmopathy. RNA transcripts gave rise to amplified TCR beta CDR3 regions. The HTBI set primed first-round TCR CDR3 RT-PCR. TCRdb called the multiplex PCR reads again in MiXCR, with one record for every CDR3 protein. This table holds 250,000 to 300,000 distinct CDR3 sequences, around 20% found once. The CDR3 is made up of 14 amino acids. Germline-derived CDR1 and CDR2 are MGHDK and SYGVNS. Trimming shortened V by 3 bases and J by 6 bases, and 13 bases separated the two germline ends. The J gene is TRBJ2-3, the V gene TRBV25-1; D is undetermined. Material for sequencing was blood. The TCR was taken from a man aged 45-65 years with Graves' ophthalmopathy. The CDR3 bases are TGTGCCAGCAGTGACGTGGACCCTACGGATACGCAGTATTTT. Translated: CASSDVDPTDTQYF.